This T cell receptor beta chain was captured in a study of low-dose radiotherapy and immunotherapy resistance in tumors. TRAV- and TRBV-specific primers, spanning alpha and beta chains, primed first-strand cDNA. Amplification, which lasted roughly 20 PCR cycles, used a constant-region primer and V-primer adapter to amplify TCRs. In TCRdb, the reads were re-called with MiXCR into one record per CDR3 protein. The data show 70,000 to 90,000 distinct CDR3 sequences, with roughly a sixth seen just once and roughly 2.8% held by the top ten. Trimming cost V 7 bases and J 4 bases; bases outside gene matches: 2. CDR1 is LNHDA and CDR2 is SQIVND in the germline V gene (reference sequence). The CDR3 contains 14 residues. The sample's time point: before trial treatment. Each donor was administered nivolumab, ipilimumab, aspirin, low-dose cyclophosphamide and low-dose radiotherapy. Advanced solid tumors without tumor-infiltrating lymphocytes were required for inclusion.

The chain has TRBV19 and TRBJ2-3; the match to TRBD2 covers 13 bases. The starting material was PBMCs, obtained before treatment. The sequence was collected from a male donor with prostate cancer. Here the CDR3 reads CASKTSGGSDTQYF. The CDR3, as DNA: TGTGCCAGTAAGACTAGCGGGGGGTCAGATACGCAGTATTTT.